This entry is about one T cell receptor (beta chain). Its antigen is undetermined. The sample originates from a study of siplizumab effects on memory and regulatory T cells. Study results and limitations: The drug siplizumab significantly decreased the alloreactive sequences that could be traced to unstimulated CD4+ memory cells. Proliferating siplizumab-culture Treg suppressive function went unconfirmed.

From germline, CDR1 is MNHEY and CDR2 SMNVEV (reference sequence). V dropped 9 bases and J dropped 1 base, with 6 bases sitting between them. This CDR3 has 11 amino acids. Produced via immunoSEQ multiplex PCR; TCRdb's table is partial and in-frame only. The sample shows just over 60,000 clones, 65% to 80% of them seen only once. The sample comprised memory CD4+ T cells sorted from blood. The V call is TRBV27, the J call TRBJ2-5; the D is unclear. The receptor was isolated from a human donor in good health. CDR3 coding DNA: TGTGCCAGACAGTTCCAAGAGACCCAGTACTTC. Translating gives CARQFQETQYF.